What follows is one T cell receptor beta chain and its context. Its antigen is as yet unknown. V lost 3 bases, J lost 7 bases, and 16 bases lay in between. Germline-derived CDR1 and CDR2 are SGHAT and FQNNGV. This CDR3 is built from 15 residues. These data come from a study of OX40 agonist ivuxolimab in advanced cancers. Study summary: Hepatocellular carcinoma, melanoma, renal cell or head and neck cancer affected the dose-escalation patients. Study conclusions and caveats: Blood T cells, both CD4+ and CD8+, expanded clonally by week 6 at 0.1 to 3.0 mg/kg.

The data were produced by immunoSEQ multiplex PCR, yet TCRdb's version contains in-frame clones alone and is incomplete. The table shows 95,000 to 150,000 clones, with 92% occurring only once. The specimen comprised CD4+ or CD8+ T cells sorted from blood, sampled in a trial of the OX40 agonist ivuxolimab. This clonotype was obtained from an adult with an advanced solid tumor such as melanoma, head and neck, liver or kidney cancer. The chain carries TRBV11-2 and TRBJ2-1; D ambiguous. CDR3: CASSFPRTLGNEQFF. In DNA, the CDR3 is TGTGCCAGCAGCTTCCCCAGGACCTTAGGGAATGAGCAGTTCTTC.